These T cell receptor beta chains were read from a single sample in a study of cytomegalovirus exposure and HLA in healthy donors. Produced via immunoSEQ multiplex PCR; TCRdb's table is partial and in-frame only. Of roughly 150,000 clones in the sample, around three fifths were seen once. Sequenced material: PBMCs. The source is a woman aged 30 to 39 in good health and CMV-seropositive. Both conserved end residues are part of each CDR3. The order of the fields is V gene, J gene, D gene, clone size, CDR3 DNA, CDR3 protein. The D gene is left open where the match is weak. Clone size, where shown, is once, few, many, or a class for clones that have expanded.

V gene: TRBV5-1; J gene: TRBJ1-4; D gene: .; clone size: few; CDR3 DNA: TGCGCCAGCAGCCCCCGAACCCAGGGGTTTAATGAAAAACTGTTTTTT; CDR3 protein: CASSPRTQGFNEKLFF
V gene: TRBV6-6; J gene: TRBJ2-7; D gene: TRBD1; clone size: .; CDR3 DNA: TGTGCCAGCAGTTACGCGCATCTACCGGGACAGGGCGAGCAGTACTTC; CDR3 protein: CASSYAHLPGQGEQYF
V gene: TRBV5-5; J gene: TRBJ1-5; D gene: .; clone size: .; CDR3 DNA: TGTGCCAGCAGCTTGGTGGCAGTTAATCAGCCCCAGCATTTT; CDR3 protein: CASSLVAVNQPQHF
V gene: TRBV4-1; J gene: TRBJ2-7; D gene: .; clone size: few; CDR3 DNA: TGCGCCAGCAGCCGGGACAACTCCTACGAGCAGTACTTC; CDR3 protein: CASSRDNSYEQYF
V gene: TRBV6-6; J gene: TRBJ1-1; D gene: TRBD1; clone size: .; CDR3 DNA: TGTGCCAGCAGTCCCGGCGACAGGGGTGAAGCTTTCTTT; CDR3 protein: CASSPGDRGEAFF
V gene: TRBV19; J gene: TRBJ1-5; D gene: .; clone size: .; CDR3 DNA: TGTGCCAGTAGTCGGACAGTCAATCAGCCCCAGCATTTT; CDR3 protein: CASSRTVNQPQHF
V gene: TRBV19; J gene: TRBJ2-1; D gene: TRBD1; clone size: .; CDR3 DNA: TGTGCCAGTAGTACCTTGACAGGGCAGGGGAACGATGAGCAGTTCTTC; CDR3 protein: CASSTLTGQGNDEQFF
V gene: TRBV14; J gene: TRBJ2-5; D gene: TRBD2; clone size: .; CDR3 DNA: TGTGCCAGCAGCCGAAATGTAGCGGGGGAGACCCAGTACTTC; CDR3 protein: CASSRNVAGETQYF
V gene: TRBV11-2; J gene: TRBJ1-1; D gene: .; clone size: .; CDR3 DNA: TGTGCCAGCAGCTTTAACTCGGGAGTAGCTTTCTTT; CDR3 protein: CASSFNSGVAFF
V gene: TRBV6-5; J gene: TRBJ1-5; D gene: .; clone size: few; CDR3 DNA: TGTGCCAGCAGTTACGGGGGGGTTGGTAATCAGCCCCAGCATTTT; CDR3 protein: CASSYGGVGNQPQHF
V gene: TRBV2; J gene: TRBJ1-2; D gene: .; clone size: .; CDR3 DNA: TGTGCCAGCAATTCGGACAGCTATGGCTACACCTTC; CDR3 protein: CASNSDSYGYTF
V gene: TRBV6-1; J gene: TRBJ2-5; D gene: TRBD1; clone size: .; CDR3 DNA: TGTGCCAGCAGTGCCCGACAGGGAGAAAGCCAAGAGACCCAGTACTTC; CDR3 protein: CASSARQGESQETQYF
V gene: TRBV21-1; J gene: TRBJ2-7; D gene: .; clone size: .; CDR3 DNA: TGTGCCAGCAGCATGCACCTGCGAGAGCAGTACTTC; CDR3 protein: CASSMHLREQYF
V gene: TRBV5-1; J gene: TRBJ2-5; D gene: .; clone size: .; CDR3 DNA: TGCGCCAGCAGTCGGGGTCAAGAGACCCAGTACTTC; CDR3 protein: CASSRGQETQYF
V gene: TRBV19; J gene: TRBJ1-6; D gene: .; clone size: few; CDR3 DNA: TGTGCCAGTAGTATAGAAACAGTCTTTTCACCCCTCCACTTT; CDR3 protein: CASSIETVFSPLHF
V gene: TRBV2; J gene: TRBJ1-6; D gene: TRBD1; clone size: .; CDR3 DNA: TGTGCCAGCAGAAGGGACAGGGTGGATTCACCCCTCCACTTT; CDR3 protein: CASRRDRVDSPLHF
V gene: TRBV5-5; J gene: TRBJ1-3; D gene: TRBD1; clone size: .; CDR3 DNA: TGTGCCAGCAGCTTGAGGGGGCCAGGAGGAAACACCATATATTTT; CDR3 protein: CASSLRGPGGNTIYF
V gene: TRBV29-1; J gene: TRBJ1-2; D gene: .; clone size: once; CDR3 DNA: TGCAGCGTCAAGACAGGAGAACCTCTTTTCTATGGCTACACCTTC; CDR3 protein: CSVKTGEPLFYGYTF